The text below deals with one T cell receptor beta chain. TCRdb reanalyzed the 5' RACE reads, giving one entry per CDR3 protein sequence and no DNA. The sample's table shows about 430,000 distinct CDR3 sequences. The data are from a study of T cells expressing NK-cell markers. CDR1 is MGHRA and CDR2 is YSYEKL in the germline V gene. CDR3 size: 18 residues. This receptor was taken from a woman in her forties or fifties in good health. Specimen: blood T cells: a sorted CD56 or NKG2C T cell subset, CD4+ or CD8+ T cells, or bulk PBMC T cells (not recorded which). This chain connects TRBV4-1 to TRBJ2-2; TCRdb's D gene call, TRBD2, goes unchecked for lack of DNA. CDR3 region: CASQRGALAGVNTGELFF.